One and the same sample provided the 7 T cell receptor beta chains below, sequenced in a study of T cell changes during pregnancy in multiple sclerosis. Produced via immunoSEQ multiplex PCR; TCRdb's table is partial and in-frame only. In the table there are tens of thousands of clones, 92% of which are singletons. This material consisted of peripheral blood, taken in the first trimester of pregnancy. These receptors all stem from a female donor in good health, enrolled as a control in a pregnancy study.

The chain joins TRBV18 to TRBJ2-7, with 7 bases aligning to TRBD1. This CDR3 region has 15 residues. Trimming at V came to 2 bases and at J to 0 bases, leaving 4 bases not matched to a gene. Germline V gives CDR1 KGHSH, CDR2 LQKENI. The CDR3 DNA reads TGTGCCAGCTCACCAGACAGGGCTACCTCCTACGAGCAGTACTTC. Its protein product is CASSPDRATSYEQYF.

This clone has just one count. The chain is built from TRBV30 and TRBJ2-7, with TRBD2 matching over 8 bases. This CDR3 has 12 residues. Germline values: CDR1 GTSNPN, CDR2 SVGIG (reference sequence). Trimming at V came to 8 bases and at J to 0 bases, leaving 3 bases not matched to a gene. The CDR3 sequence: CARGGPSYEQYF. CDR3 sequence (DNA): TGTGCCCGCGGGGGGCCCTCCTACGAGCAGTACTTC.

This chain uses TRBV7-9 with TRBJ2-6; possibly TRBD1 for D (5 bases). Germline V gene data show CDR1 as SEHNR and CDR2 as FQNEAQ (reference sequence). The CDR3 has 18 amino acids. V lost 4 bases to trimming and J lost 1 base, with 17 bases between them. The CDR3: CASSSAAGSFSGANVLTF. In nucleotides, the CDR3 is TGTGCCAGCAGCTCGGCGGCAGGGTCCTTTTCTGGGGCCAACGTCCTGACTTTC. The whole variable domain, filled in from reference TRBV7-9 and TRBJ2-6, reads DTGVSQNPRHKITKRGQNVTFRCDPISEHNRLYWYRQTLGQGPEFLTYFQNEAQLEKSRLLSDRFSAERPKGSFSTLEIQRTEQGDSAMYLCASSSAAGSFSGANVLTFGAGSRLTVL.

The J gene is TRBJ1-4, the V gene TRBV9; D possibly corresponds to TRBD1 (5 bases). Germline V CDR1 and CDR2: SGDLS, YYNGEE. V was trimmed by 3 bases and J by 4 bases, leaving 13 bases between them. The CDR3 has 15 residues. In DNA form, the CDR3 reads TGTGCCAGCAGCGCAACCGGGGGTCTTAATGAAAAACTGTTTTTT. Protein sequence: CASSATGGLNEKLFF. Using reference TRBV9 and TRBJ1-4 for the parts outside the CDR3, the full variable domain is DSGVTQTPKHLITATGQRVTLRCSPRSGDLSVYWYQQSLDQGLQFLIQYYNGEERAKGNILERFSAQQFPDLHSELNLSSLELGDSALYFCASSATGGLNEKLFFGSGTQLSVL.

The chain recombines TRBV28 with TRBJ1-4; D is uncertain. The CDR3 runs 16 residues. CDR1 MDHEN and CDR2 SYDVKM come from the germline V gene. The V and J ends lost 2 bases and 7 bases respectively, with 17 bases between them. CDR3 sequence: CASSLGGNLASEKLFF. The CDR3 DNA reads TGTGCCAGCAGTTTAGGAGGTAATCTGGCTAGTGAAAAACTGTTTTTT. Complete variable domain (other parts from reference TRBV28 and TRBJ1-4): DVKVTQSSRYLVKRTGEKVFLECVQDMDHENMFWYRQDPGLGLRLIYFSYDVKMKEKGDIPEGYSVSREKKERFSLILESASTNQTSMYLCASSLGGNLASEKLFFGSGTQLSVL.

This clone is a singleton in its sample. The CDR3 sequence: CASSTRTHSGANVLTF. The CDR3 nucleotides read TGTGCCAGTAGTACCCGGACACACTCTGGGGCCAACGTCCTGACTTTC. The chain couples TRBV19 to TRBJ2-6, with D perhaps TRBD1 (5 bases). Germline loops: CDR1 LNHDA, CDR2 SQIVND (reference sequence). Deletions cut 4 bases from V and 0 bases from J, with 10 bases between. This CDR3 comprises 16 residues.

This clone has a single count. The chain is built from TRBV5-1 and TRBJ1-1; 8 nucleotides agree with TRBD1. Germline V gene lookup returns CDR1 SGHRS and CDR2 YFSETQ. The CDR3 is made up of 14 amino acids. The J segment lost 8 bases and the V segment lost 2 bases, leaving 8 bases of the junction unmatched. The CDR3 reads CASSFITGGTEAFF. DNA for the CDR3: TGCGCCAGCAGCTTCATTACAGGGGGAACCGAAGCTTTCTTT.